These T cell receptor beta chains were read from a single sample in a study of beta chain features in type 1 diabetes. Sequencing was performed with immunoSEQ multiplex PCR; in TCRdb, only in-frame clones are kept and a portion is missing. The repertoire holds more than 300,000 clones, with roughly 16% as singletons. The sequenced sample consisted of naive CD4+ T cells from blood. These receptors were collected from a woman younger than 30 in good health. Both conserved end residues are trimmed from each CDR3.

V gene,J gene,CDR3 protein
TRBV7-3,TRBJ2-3,ASSPATGGSDTQY
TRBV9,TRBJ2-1,ASSVGLAGGYNEQF
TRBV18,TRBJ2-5,ASSPGERETQY
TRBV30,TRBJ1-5,AWRGTGGNQPQH
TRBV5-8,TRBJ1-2,ASSFHRQGWDYGYT
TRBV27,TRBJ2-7,ASSSTQGSYEQY
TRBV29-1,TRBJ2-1,SVELSGHNEQF
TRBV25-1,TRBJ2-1,ASSEYGGKSYNEQF
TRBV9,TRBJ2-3,ASSVSGGRGIDTQY
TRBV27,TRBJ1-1,ASSATSHTEAF
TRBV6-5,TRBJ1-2,ASGDIGGGYGYT
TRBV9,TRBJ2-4,ASSPTTGSNIQY
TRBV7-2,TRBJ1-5,ASSFGTGGHQPQH
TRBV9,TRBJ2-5,ASSARDRETNQETQY
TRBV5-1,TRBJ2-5,ASSLLQETQY
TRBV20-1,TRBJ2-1,SASDPGEQF
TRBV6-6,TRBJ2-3,ASLRRRGSTDTQY
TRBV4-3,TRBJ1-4,ASSPTPGLWEKLF
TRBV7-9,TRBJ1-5,ASSLASGYNQPQH
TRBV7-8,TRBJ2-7,ASSLGSAGAEQY
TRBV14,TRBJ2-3,ASSRDTSSTDTQY
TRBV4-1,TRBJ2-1,ASSQFREEYNEQF
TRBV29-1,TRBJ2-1,SVEGDSWWENEQF
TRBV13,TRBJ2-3,ASSLSTSGRGVSTDTQY
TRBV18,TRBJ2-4,ASSPPGQGALAKNIQY
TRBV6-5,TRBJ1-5,ASSRRPNQPQH